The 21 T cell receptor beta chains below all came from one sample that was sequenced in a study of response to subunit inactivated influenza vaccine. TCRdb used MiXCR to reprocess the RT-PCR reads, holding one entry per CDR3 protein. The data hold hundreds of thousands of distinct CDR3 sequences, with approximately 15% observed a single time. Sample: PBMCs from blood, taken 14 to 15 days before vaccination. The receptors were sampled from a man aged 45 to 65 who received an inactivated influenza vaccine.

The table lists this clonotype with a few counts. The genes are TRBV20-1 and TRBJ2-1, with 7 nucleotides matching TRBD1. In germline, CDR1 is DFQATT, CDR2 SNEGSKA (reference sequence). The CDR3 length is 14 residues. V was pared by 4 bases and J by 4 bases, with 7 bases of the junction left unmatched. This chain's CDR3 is CSATRTGQYNEQFF. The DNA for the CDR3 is TGCAGTGCTACCCGGACAGGACAGTACAATGAGCAGTTCTTC.

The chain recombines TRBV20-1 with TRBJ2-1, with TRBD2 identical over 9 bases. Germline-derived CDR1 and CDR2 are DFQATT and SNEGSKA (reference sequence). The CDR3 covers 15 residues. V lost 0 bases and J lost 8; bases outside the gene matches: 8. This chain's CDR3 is CSARDLEIAGDEQFF. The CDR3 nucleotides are TGCAGTGCTAGAGATCTGGAGATAGCGGGGGATGAGCAGTTCTTC.

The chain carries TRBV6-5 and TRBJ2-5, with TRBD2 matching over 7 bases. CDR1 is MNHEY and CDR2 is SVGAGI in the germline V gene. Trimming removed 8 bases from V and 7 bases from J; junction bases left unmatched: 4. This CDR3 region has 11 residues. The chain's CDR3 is CASGEGGTQYF. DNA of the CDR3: TGTGCCAGCGGGGAGGGAGGGACCCAGTACTTC.

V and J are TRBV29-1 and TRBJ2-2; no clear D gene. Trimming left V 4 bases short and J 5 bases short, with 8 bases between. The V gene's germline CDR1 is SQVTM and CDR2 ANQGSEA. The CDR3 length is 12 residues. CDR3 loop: CSVVISTGELFF. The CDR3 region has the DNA TGCAGCGTTGTTATTTCTACCGGGGAGCTGTTTTTT.

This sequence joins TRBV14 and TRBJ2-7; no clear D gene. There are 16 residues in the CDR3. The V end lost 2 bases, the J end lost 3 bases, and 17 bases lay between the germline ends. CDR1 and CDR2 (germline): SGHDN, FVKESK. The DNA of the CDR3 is TGTGCCAGCAGCCAATTCCCAAGGACCAGGAGCTACGAGCAGTACTTC. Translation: CASSQFPRTRSYEQYF.

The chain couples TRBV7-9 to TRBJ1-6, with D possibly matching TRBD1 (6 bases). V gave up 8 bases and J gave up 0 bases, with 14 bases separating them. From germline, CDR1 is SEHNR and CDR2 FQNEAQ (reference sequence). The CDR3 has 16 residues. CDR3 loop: CASGGLTGSYNSPLHF. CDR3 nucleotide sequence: TGTGCCAGCGGGGGGCTCACGGGCTCCTATAATTCACCCCTCCACTTT.

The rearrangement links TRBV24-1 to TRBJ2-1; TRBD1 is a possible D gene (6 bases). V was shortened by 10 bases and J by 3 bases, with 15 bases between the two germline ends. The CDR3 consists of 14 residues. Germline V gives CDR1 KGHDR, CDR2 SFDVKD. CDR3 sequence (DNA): TGTGCCACGCAGCCCAGCAGGGGCTACAATGAGCAGTTCTTC. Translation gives CATQPSRGYNEQFF.

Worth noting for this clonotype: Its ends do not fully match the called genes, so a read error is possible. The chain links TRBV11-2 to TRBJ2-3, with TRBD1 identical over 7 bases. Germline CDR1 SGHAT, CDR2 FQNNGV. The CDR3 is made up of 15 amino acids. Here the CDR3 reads CASSVTGDRTDTQYF. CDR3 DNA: TGTGCCAGCAGTGTTACAGGGGACCGCACGGATACGCAGTATTTT.

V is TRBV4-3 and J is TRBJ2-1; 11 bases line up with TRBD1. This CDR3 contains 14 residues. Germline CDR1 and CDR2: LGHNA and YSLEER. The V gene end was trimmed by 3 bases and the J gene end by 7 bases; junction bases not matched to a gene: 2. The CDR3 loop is CASSQGQGGNEQFF. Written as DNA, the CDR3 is TGCGCCAGCAGCCAGGGACAGGGGGGAAATGAGCAGTTCTTC.

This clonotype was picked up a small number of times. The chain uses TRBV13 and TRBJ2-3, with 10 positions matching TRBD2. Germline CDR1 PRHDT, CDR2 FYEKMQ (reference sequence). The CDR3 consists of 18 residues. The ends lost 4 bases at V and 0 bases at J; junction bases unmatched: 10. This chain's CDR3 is CASSSFAGLAASTDTQYF. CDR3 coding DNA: TGTGCCAGCAGCTCATTCGCCGGACTAGCGGCTAGCACAGATACGCAGTATTTT.

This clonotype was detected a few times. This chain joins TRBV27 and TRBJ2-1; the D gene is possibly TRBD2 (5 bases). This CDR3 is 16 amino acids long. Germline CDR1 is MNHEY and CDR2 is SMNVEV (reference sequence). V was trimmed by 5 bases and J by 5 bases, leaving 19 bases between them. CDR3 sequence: CASSPSTNAGNNEQFF. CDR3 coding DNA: TGTGCCAGCAGTCCCTCGACCAACGCGGGTAACAATGAGCAGTTCTTC.

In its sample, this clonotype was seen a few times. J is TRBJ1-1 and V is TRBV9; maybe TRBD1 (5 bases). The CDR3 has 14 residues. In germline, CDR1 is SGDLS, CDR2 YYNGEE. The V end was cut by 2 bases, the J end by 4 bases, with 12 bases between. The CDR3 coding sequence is TGTGCCAGCAGCGTGGGACGGGTCCTCACTGAAGCTTTCTTT. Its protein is CASSVGRVLTEAFF.

The CDR3 region is CASMSQGLKTRTDTQYF. CDR3 sequence (DNA): TGTGCCAGCATGTCCCAGGGATTGAAAACCCGCACAGATACGCAGTATTTT. The V call is TRBV16, the J call TRBJ2-3; weak D call: TRBD1 (5 bases). With 7 bases removed from V and 1 base from J, the gap between germline ends came to 21 bases. The CDR3 covers 17 residues. The germline V gene encodes CDR1 KGHSY and CDR2 FQNENV.

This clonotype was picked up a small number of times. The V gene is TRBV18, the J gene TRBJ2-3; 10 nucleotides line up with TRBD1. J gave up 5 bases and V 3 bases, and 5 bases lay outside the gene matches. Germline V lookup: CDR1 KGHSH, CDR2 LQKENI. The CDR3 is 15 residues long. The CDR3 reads CASSPRTGGIDTQYF. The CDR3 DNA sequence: TGTGCCAGCTCACCGAGGACAGGGGGTATAGATACGCAGTATTTT.

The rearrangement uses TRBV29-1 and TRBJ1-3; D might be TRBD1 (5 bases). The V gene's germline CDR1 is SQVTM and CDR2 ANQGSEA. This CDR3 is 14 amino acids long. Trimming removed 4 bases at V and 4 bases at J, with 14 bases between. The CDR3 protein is CSVAGGGQGNTIYF. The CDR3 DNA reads TGCAGCGTTGCTGGAGGCGGACAAGGAAACACCATATATTTT. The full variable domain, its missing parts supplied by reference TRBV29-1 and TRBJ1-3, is SAVISQKPSRDICQRGTSLTIQCQVDSQVTMMFWYRQQPGQSLTLIATANQGSEATYESGFVIDKFPISRPNLTFSTLTVSNMSPEDSSIYLCSVAGGGQGNTIYFGEGSWLTVV.

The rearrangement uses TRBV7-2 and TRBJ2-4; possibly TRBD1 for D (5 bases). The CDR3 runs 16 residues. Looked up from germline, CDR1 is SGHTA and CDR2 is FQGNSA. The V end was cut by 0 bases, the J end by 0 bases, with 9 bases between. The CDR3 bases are TGTGCCAGCAGCTTAGCAGGGGCCATAGCCAAAAACATTCAGTACTTC. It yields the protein CASSLAGAIAKNIQYF.

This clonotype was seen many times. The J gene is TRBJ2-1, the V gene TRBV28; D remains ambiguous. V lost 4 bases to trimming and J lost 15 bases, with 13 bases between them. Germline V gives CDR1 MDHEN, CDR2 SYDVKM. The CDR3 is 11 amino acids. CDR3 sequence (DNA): TGTGCCAGCAGTTCCTTCCGAGGCGGGTTCTTC. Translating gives CASSSFRGGFF.

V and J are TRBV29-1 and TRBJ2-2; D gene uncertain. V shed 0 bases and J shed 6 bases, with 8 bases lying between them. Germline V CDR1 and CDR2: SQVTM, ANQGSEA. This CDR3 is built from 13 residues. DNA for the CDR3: TGCAGCGTTGAAGATATTGGCTCCGGGGAGCTGTTTTTT. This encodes CSVEDIGSGELFF.

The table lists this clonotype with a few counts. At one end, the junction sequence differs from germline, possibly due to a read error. CDR3: CASSPRTTGHHGYTF. In DNA form, the CDR3 reads TGTGCCAGCAGCCCCCGGACCACCGGACATCATGGGTACACCTTC. This chain links TRBV2 with TRBJ1-2, with D possibly being TRBD1 (5 bases). The CDR3 sequence is 15 residues long. Germline V gives CDR1 SNHLY, CDR2 FYNNEI.

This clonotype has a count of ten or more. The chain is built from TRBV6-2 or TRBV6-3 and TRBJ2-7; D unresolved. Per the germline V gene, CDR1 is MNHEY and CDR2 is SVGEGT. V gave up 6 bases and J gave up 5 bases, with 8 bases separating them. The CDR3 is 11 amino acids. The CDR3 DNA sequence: TGTGCCAGCAGCCCTCTGGACGAGCAGTACTTC. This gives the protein CASSPLDEQYF.

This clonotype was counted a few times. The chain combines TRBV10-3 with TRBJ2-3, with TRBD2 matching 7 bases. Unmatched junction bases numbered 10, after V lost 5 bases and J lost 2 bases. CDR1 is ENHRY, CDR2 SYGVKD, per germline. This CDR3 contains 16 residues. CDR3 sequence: CAISRLRGSTTDTQYF. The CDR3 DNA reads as TGTGCCATCAGTCGATTACGCGGGAGTACCACAGATACGCAGTATTTT.